The 16 T cell receptor beta chains below come from one sample, sequenced in a study of T-cell memory formation after mild COVID-19. TCRdb recomputed calls from the 5' RACE reads with MiXCR, one row per CDR3 protein. Here the sample spans around 200,000 distinct CDR3 sequences, approximately 17% being singletons. Input material: PBMCs or a T cell subset sorted from them (not recorded which). The receptors were sampled from a man aged 18 to 29 who had mild COVID-19 (a few samples of this study predate the infection). Cell type and time point are not known.

This clonotype was seen only a few times. The V gene is TRBV29-1, the J gene TRBJ2-5; 9 bases fit TRBD1. This CDR3 is built from 13 residues. Germline values: CDR1 SQVTM, CDR2 ANQGSEA. The junction had 6 bases not matched to a gene; V was cut back by 5 bases and J by 5 bases. CDR3 bases: TGCAGCGTTAACCGGGACAGGGTTGAGACCCAGTACTTC. It specifies CSVNRDRVETQYF. Full variable domain (rest looked up from reference TRBV29-1 and TRBJ2-5): SAVISQKPSRDICQRGTSLTIQCQVDSQVTMMFWYRQQPGQSLTLIATANQGSEATYESGFVIDKFPISRPNLTFSTLTVSNMSPEDSSIYLCSVNRDRVETQYFGPGTRLLVL.

The V and J genes are TRBV5-1 and TRBJ2-3; weak D call: TRBD2 (5 bases). The CDR3 spans 14 residues. CDR1 is SGHRS, CDR2 YFSETQ, per germline. The V gene lost 4 bases and the J gene lost 6 bases, with 15 bases spanning the gap. The CDR3 protein is CASSPSTASDTQYF. The CDR3, as DNA: TGCGCCAGCAGCCCAAGCACGGCTAGCGATACGCAGTATTTT.

V gene TRBV12-3 or TRBV12-4 combines with J gene TRBJ2-5, with 11 nucleotides matching TRBD2. V trimming: 6 bases; J trimming: 5 bases; junction bases outside the gene matches: 5. The CDR3 has 14 amino acids. CDR3 protein: CASRNSGGAETQYF. CDR3 nucleotides: TGTGCCAGCAGAAATAGCGGGGGGGCGGAGACCCAGTACTTC.

The chain couples TRBV7-3 to TRBJ2-3, with TRBD2 identical over 9 bases. CDR1 is SGHTA and CDR2 is FQGTGA in the germline V gene. CDR3 size: 16 residues. V lost 5 bases, J lost 6 bases, and 12 bases stayed unmatched. CDR3 sequence (DNA): TGTGCCAGCAGCGAGGCGTGGCGGGGGGGCTCGGATACGCAGTATTTT. Protein product: CASSEAWRGGSDTQYF. The whole variable domain, filled in from reference TRBV7-3 and TRBJ2-3, reads GAGVSQTPSNKVTEKGKYVELRCDPISGHTALYWYRQSLGQGPEFLIYFQGTGAADDSGLPNDRFFAVRPEGSVSTLKIQRTERGDSAVYLCASSEAWRGGSDTQYFGPGTRLTVL.

The genes are TRBV19 and TRBJ2-1; tentatively, D is TRBD1 (5 bases). The CDR3 covers 12 residues. CDR1 and CDR2 from the germline V gene are LNHDA and SQIVND (reference sequence). V was shortened by 2 bases and J by 13 bases, with 12 bases between the two germline ends. The CDR3 reads CASSIFQGDQFF. The CDR3 bases are TGTGCCAGTAGTATATTCCAGGGCGATCAGTTCTTC.

This chain uses TRBV30 with TRBJ2-7; maybe TRBD1 (6 bases). V shed 3 bases and J shed 5 bases, with 11 bases lying between them. The CDR3 runs to 12 residues. Germline CDR1 reads GTSNPN; CDR2 reads SVGIG (reference sequence). CDR3 amino acids: CAWSVQGNEQYF. As DNA, the CDR3 is TGTGCCTGGAGCGTACAGGGTAACGAGCAGTACTTC.

At least ten counts were recorded for this clonotype. The CDR3 nucleotides read TGTGCCTGGAGTGTTTTGGGGGCAGATACGCAGTATTTT. Protein: CAWSVLGADTQYF. The rearrangement uses TRBV30 and TRBJ2-3; TRBD1 or TRBD2 may be the D gene (5 bases each). The CDR3 has 13 amino acids. Deletions cut 0 bases from V and 4 bases from J, with 8 bases between. CDR1 and CDR2 (germline): GTSNPN, SVGIG (reference sequence).

The rearrangement joins TRBV4-3 to TRBJ1-3; D might be TRBD1 (5 bases). V was trimmed by 3 bases and J by 4 bases, leaving 10 bases between them. From germline, CDR1 is LGHNA and CDR2 YSLEER. This CDR3 has 14 residues. The CDR3 here is CASSHGGPGNTIYF. The CDR3 DNA is TGCGCCAGCAGCCATGGGGGACCCGGAAACACCATATATTTT.

This clonotype was seen a handful of times. The rearrangement links TRBV28 to TRBJ1-1, with 7 bases fitting TRBD1. CDR1 is MDHEN and CDR2 is SYDVKM in the germline V gene. Germline trimming cut 6 bases from V and 5 bases from J; bases unmatched to any gene: 12. This CDR3 spans 15 amino acids. The CDR3: CASSDRDRPFTEAFF. The CDR3 region has the DNA TGTGCCAGCAGCGACAGGGACAGACCCTTTACTGAAGCTTTCTTT. The full variable domain, rest sourced from reference TRBV28 and TRBJ1-1, is DVKVTQSSRYLVKRTGEKVFLECVQDMDHENMFWYRQDPGLGLRLIYFSYDVKMKEKGDIPEGYSVSREKKERFSLILESASTNQTSMYLCASSDRDRPFTEAFFGQGTRLTVV.

The chain joins TRBV11-2 to TRBJ1-1; D is unclear. The CDR3 is made up of 11 amino acids. Deletions cut 8 bases from V and 10 bases from J, with 14 bases between. The V gene's germline CDR1 is SGHAT and CDR2 FQNNGV. The CDR3 nucleotides read TGTGCCAGCGCCTACGCGACACTAGCTTTCTTT. It translates to CASAYATLAFF.

The genes are TRBV12-3 or TRBV12-4 and TRBJ1-6, with a possible D match to TRBD1 (5 bases). The V end lost 2 bases, the J end lost 4 bases, and 15 bases lay between the germline ends. The CDR3 is made up of 17 amino acids. In nucleotides, the CDR3 is TGTGCCAGCAGTTTAACTTCCGGGACGGCTTATAATTCACCCCTCCACTTT. Amino acids: CASSLTSGTAYNSPLHF.

This clonotype has just one count. CDR3 sequence reads: CASSRGTKNIQYF. CDR3 DNA: TGTGCCAGCAGCAGGGGAACCAAAAACATTCAGTACTTC. This chain uses TRBV7-2 with TRBJ2-4; possible D gene TRBD1, 5 bases. The germline V gene has CDR1 SGHTA and CDR2 FQGNSA. The length of the CDR3 is 13 residues. V was shortened by 5 bases and J by 2 bases, with 7 bases between the two germline ends.

In this sample, this clonotype turned up a few times. The rearrangement uses TRBV7-2 and TRBJ1-4, with a possible D match to TRBD1 (5 bases). The CDR3 has 13 amino acids. The ends were cut back, 5 bases at V and 7 bases at J, with 11 bases in the middle. In germline, CDR1 is SGHTA, CDR2 FQGNSA. DNA for the CDR3: TGTGCCAGCAGCCCAAGCAGGGTTGAAAAACTGTTTTTT. Translating gives CASSPSRVEKLFF.

The chain is built from TRBV21-1 and TRBJ2-5. TRBV21-1 has pseudogene status. This CDR3 spans 10 amino acids. The DNA for the CDR3 is TGTGCCAGCCTCGGACAGACCCAGTACTTC. Translated, it gives CASLGQTQYF.

This clonotype was detected many times. The chain links TRBV20-1 to TRBJ1-3, with D possibly being TRBD1 (6 bases). The germline V gene has CDR1 DFQATT and CDR2 SNEGSKA (reference sequence). V was trimmed by 5 bases and J by 0 bases, leaving 14 bases between them. The CDR3 totals 15 residues. CDR3 coding DNA: TGCAGTGCTGGAAGACAGGCCCTCTCTGGAAACACCATATATTTT. Translation gives CSAGRQALSGNTIYF.

This clonotype has more than one count but fewer than ten. CDR3 in amino acids: CASSSAGGNSPLHF. The CDR3 DNA reads as TGTGCCAGCAGTTCGGCAGGAGGGAATTCACCCCTCCACTTT. The chain employs TRBV6-5 and TRBJ1-6; D gene unclear. This CDR3 has 14 amino acids. V was clipped by 4 bases and J by 7 bases, with 11 bases between them. Germline CDR1 is MNHEY and CDR2 is SVGAGI.